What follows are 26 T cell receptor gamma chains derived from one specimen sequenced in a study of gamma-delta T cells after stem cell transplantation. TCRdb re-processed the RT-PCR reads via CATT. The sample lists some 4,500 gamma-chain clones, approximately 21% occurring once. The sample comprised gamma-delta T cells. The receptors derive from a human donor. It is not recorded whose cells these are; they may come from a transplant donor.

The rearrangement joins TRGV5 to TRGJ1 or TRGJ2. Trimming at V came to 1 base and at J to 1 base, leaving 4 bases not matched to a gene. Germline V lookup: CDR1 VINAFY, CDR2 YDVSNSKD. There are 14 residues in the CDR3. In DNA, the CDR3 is TGTGCCACCTGGGACAGAAACAATTATTATAAGAAACTCTTT. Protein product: CATWDRNNYYKKLF.

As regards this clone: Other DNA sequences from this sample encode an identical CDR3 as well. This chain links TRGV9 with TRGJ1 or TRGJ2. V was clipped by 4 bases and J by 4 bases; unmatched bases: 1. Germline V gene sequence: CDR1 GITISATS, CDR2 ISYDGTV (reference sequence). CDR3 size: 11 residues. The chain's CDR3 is CALWDYYKKLF. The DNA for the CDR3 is TGTGCCTTGTGGGACTATTATAAGAAACTCTTT.

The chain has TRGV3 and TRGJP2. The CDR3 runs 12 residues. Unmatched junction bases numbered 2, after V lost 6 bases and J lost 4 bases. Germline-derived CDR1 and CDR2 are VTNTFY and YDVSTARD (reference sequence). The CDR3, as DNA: TGTGCCACCTGGTATAGTGATTGGATCAAGACGTTT. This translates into CATWYSDWIKTF.

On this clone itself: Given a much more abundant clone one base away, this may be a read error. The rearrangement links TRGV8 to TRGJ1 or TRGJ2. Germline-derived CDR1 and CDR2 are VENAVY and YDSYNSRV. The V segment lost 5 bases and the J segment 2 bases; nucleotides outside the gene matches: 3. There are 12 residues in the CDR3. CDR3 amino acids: CATWAYYYKKLF. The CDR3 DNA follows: TGTGCCACCTGGGCTTATTATTATAAGAAACTCTTT.

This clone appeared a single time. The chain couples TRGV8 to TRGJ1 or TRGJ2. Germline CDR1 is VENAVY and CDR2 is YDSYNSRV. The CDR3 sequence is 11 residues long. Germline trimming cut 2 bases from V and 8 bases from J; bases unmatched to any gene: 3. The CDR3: CATWDIDKKLF. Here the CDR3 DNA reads TGTGCCACCTGGGATATAGATAAGAAACTCTTT.

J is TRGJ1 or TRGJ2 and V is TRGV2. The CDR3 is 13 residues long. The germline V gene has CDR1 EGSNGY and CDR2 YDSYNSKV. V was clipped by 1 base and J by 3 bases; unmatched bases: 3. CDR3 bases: TGTGCCACCTGGGACGGAGTTTATTATAAGAAACTCTTT. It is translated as CATWDGVYYKKLF.

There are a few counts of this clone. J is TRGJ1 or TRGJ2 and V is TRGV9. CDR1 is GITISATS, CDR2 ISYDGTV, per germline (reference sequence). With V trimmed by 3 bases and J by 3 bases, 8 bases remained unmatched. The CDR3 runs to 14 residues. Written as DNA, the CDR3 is TGTGCCTTGTGGGAGCCCTCAGGTTATTATAAGAAACTCTTT. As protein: CALWEPSGYYKKLF.

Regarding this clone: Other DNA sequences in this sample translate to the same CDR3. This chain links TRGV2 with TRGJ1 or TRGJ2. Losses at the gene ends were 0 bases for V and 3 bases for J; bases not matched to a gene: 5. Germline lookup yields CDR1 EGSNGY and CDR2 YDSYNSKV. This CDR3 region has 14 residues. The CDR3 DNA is TGTGCCACCTGGGACGGGCCCAGTTATTATAAGAAACTCTTT. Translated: CATWDGPSYYKKLF.

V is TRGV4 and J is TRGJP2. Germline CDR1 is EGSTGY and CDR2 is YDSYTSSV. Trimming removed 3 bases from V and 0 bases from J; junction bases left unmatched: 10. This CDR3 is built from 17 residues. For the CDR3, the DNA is TGTGCCACCTGGGATCGATACAGGTATAGTAGTGATTGGATCAAGACGTTT. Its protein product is CATWDRYRYSSDWIKTF.

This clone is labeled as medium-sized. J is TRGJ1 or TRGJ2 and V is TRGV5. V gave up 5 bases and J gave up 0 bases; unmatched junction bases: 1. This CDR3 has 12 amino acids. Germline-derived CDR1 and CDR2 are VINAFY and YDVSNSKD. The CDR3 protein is CATWGNYYKKLF. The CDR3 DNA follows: TGTGCCACCTGGGGGAATTATTATAAGAAACTCTTT.

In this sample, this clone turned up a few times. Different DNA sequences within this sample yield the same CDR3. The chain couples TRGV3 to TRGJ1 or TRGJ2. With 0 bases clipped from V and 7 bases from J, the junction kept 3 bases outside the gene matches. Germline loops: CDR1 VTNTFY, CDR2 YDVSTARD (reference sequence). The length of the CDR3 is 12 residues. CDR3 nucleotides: TGTGCCACCTGGGACAGGCGATATAAGAAACTCTTT. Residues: CATWDRRYKKLF.

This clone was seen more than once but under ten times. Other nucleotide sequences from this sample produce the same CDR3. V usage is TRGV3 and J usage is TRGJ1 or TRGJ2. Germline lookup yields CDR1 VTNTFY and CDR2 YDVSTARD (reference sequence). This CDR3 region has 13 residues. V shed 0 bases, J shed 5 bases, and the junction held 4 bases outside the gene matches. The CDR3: CATWDRPDYKKLF. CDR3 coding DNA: TGTGCCACCTGGGACAGGCCTGATTATAAGAAACTCTTT.

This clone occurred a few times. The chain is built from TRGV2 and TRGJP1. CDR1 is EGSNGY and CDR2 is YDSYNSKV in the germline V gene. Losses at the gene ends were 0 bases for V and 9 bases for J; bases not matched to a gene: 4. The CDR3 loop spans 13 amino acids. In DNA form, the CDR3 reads TGTGCCACCTGGGACGGGCATAGTTGGTTCAAGATATTT. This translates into CATWDGHSWFKIF.

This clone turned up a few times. In DNA, the CDR3 is TGTGCCACCTGGACCCCGAATTATTATAAGAAACTCTTT. Its protein product is CATWTPNYYKKLF. The chain joins TRGV4 to TRGJ1 or TRGJ2. Germline CDR1 reads EGSTGY; CDR2 reads YDSYTSSV. The V gene end was trimmed by 6 bases and the J gene end by 0 bases; junction bases not matched to a gene: 5. The CDR3 extends over 13 amino acids.

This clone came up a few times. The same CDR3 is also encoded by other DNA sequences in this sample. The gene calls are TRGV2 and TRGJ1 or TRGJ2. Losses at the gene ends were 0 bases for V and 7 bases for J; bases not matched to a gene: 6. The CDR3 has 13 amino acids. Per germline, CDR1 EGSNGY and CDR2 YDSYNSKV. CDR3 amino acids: CATWDGPKYKKLF. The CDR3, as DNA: TGTGCCACCTGGGACGGGCCCAAATATAAGAAACTCTTT.

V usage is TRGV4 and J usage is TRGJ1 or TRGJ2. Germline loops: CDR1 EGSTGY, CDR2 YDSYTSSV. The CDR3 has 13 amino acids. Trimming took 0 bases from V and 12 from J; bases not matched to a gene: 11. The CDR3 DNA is TGTGCCACCTGGGATGGGCTGTCTGGTTGGAAACTCTTT. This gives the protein CATWDGLSGWKLF.

CDR3 nucleotide sequence: TGTGCCACCTGGGATAGGTCCTCCCGAAGTGATTGGATCAAGACGTTT. This encodes CATWDRSSRSDWIKTF. V gene TRGV8 combines with J gene TRGJP2. This CDR3 is 16 amino acids long. Germline-derived CDR1 and CDR2 are VENAVY and YDSYNSRV. With V trimmed by 0 bases and J by 5 bases, 9 bases remained unmatched.

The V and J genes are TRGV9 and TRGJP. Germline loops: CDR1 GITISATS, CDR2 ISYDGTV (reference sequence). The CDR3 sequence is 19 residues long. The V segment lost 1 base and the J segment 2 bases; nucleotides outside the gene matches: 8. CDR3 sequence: CALWEVHRRQELGKKIKVF. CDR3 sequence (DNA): TGTGCCTTGTGGGAGGTTCACAGGCGGCAAGAGTTGGGCAAAAAAATCAAGGTATTT.

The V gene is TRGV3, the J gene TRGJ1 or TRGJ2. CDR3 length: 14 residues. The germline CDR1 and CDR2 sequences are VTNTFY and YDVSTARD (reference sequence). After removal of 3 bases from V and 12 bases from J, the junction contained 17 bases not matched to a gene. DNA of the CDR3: TGTGCCACCTGGGACGGATGTAGTGGGAGGAGGAAACTCTTT. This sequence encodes CATWDGCSGRRKLF.

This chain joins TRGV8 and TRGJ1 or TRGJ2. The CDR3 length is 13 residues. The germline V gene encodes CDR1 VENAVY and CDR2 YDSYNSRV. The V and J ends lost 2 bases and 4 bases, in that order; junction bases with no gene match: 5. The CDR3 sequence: CATWDKTYYKKLF. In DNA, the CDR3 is TGTGCCACCTGGGATAAGACCTATTATAAGAAACTCTTT.

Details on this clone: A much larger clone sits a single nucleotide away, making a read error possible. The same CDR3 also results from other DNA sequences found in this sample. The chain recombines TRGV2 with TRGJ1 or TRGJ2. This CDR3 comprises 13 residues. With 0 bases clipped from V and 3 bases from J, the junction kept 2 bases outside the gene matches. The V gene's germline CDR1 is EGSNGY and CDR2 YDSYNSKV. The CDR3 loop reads CATWDGSYYKKLF. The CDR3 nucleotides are TGTGCCACCTGGGACGGGTCTTATTATAAGAAACTCTTT.

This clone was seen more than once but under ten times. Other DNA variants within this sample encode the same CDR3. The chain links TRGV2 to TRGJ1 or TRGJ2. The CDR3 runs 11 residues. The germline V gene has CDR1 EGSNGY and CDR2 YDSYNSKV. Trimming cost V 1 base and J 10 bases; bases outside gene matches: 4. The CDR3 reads CATWDGTKKLF. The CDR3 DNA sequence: TGTGCCACCTGGGACGGTACCAAGAAACTCTTT.

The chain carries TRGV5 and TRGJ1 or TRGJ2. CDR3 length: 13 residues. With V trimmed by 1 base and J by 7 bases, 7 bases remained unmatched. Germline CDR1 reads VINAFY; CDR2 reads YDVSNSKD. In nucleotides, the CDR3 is TGTGCCACCTGGGACAGTCCAGGGTATAAGAAACTCTTT. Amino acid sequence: CATWDSPGYKKLF.

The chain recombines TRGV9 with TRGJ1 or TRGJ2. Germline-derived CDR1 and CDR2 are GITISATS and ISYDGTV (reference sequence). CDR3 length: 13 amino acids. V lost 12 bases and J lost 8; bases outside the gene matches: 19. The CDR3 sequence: CATWDGQGHKKLF. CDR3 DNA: TGTGCCACCTGGGACGGGCAGGGGCATAAGAAACTCTTT.

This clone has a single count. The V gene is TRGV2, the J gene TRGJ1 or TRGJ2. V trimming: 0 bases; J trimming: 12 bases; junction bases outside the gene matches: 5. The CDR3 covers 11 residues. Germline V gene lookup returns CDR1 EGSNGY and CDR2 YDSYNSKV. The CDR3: CATWDGLAKLF. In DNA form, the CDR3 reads TGTGCCACCTGGGACGGGCTCGCGAAACTCTTT.

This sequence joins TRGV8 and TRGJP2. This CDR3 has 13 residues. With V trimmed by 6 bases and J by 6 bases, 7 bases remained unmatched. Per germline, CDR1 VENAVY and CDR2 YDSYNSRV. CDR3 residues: CATWMGGDWIKTF. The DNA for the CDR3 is TGTGCCACCTGGATGGGGGGTGATTGGATCAAGACGTTT.